This T cell receptor (beta chain) comes out of a study of blood T cell repertoires in COVID-19. Study details: Samples taken during acute and convalescent COVID-19 were collected in the United States, Italy and Spain. Sample material is recorded as cDNA or gDNA derived from T cells, B-cell-depleted T cells, or PBMCs.

Germline CDR1 and CDR2: KGHSH and LQKENI. Trimming shortened V by 6 bases and J by 6 bases, and 21 bases separated the two germline ends. The CDR3 extends over 16 amino acids. Original data processing: Amplification with reference gene primers provided the estimates of nucleated cell counts. The protocol was immunoSEQ multiplex PCR, while the TCRdb copy is restricted to in-frame clones and leaves out a portion. Clone size and the V and J calls come from that table; the DNA yielded D and trimming. In the table there are 130,000 to 150,000 clones, 80% of which are singletons. The receptor comes from a man in his 60s with active or convalescent COVID-19. This chain links TRBV18 with TRBJ1-5; D possibly corresponds to TRBD1 (5 bases). Sequencing input: peripheral blood. The CDR3 sequence is CASSVAGRRSGQPQHF. Written as DNA, the CDR3 is TGTGCCAGCTCCGTGGCGGGGCGACGGAGCGGTCAGCCCCAGCATTTT.